This TCR beta chain was profiled in a study of siplizumab effects on memory and regulatory T cells. The study, taken as a whole, reports: Apparently key alloresponse contributors, naive T cells also seemed more diverse than memory cells. Among sequences traceable to unstimulated CD4+ memory cells, alloreactive ones were significantly reduced by siplizumab.

The protocol was immunoSEQ multiplex PCR, while the TCRdb copy is restricted to in-frame clones and leaves out a portion. The sample has about 100,000 clones; 75% to 95% are singletons. About this clone: Its antigen is currently unknown.

The sample was CD4+ T cells sorted from blood. The receptor was derived from a human donor in good health.

This CDR3 is CASSPLYEQYF. The CDR3 DNA reads as TGTGCCAGCAGTCCCCTCTACGAGCAGTACTTC. The gene calls are TRBV6-1 and TRBJ2-7, with D unresolved. This CDR3 contains 11 residues. Germline V gene lookup returns CDR1 MNHNS and CDR2 SASEGT. Between the trimmed V and J ends, which lost 5 bases and 3 bases, there was a span of 5 bases.